This T cell receptor (beta chain) was captured in a study of cytotoxic CD8 clonotypes in ibrutinib-treated CLL. Study summary: The sample average was about 240,000 productive templates and 85,000 to 100,000 productive rearrangements. Study results and limitations: At progression, clonality fell back toward baseline after rising at ibrutinib response. Public clonotypes (which were uncommon) either contracted or remained stable on treatment.

This clone was seen only once. Its antigen is still unknown. The assay was immunoSEQ multiplex PCR, and TCRdb's table has in-frame clones only and misses some. There are 130,000 or so clones in the sample; approximately 80% occur only once, and roughly 3.3% lies in the top ten. In germline, CDR1 is MDHEN, CDR2 SYDVKM. This CDR3 contains 14 residues. V lost 7 bases and J lost 3, with 15 bases in between. The receptor's source is a human donor with chronic lymphocytic leukemia. The chain joins TRBV28 to TRBJ1-1; perhaps TRBD1 as D (5 bases). The source material was PBMCs, sampled after 24 months of ibrutinib treatment. The CDR3 is CASTEGGADTEAFF. Written as DNA, the CDR3 is TGTGCCAGCACCGAGGGCGGGGCTGACACTGAAGCTTTCTTT.